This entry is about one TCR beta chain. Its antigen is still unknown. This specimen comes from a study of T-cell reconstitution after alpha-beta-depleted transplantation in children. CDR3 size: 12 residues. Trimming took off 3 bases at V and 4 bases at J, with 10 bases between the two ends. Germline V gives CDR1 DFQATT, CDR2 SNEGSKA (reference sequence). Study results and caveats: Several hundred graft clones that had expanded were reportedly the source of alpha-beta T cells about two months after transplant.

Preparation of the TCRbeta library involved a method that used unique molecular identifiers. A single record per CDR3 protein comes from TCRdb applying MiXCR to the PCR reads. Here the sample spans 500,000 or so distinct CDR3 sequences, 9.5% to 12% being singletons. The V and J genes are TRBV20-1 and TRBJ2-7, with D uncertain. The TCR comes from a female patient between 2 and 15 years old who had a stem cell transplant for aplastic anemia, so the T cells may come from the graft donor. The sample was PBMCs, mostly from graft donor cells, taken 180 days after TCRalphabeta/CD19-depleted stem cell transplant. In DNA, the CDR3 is TGCAGTGCTAGGTCGCCTCTATACGAGCAGTACTTC. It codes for CSARSPLYEQYF.